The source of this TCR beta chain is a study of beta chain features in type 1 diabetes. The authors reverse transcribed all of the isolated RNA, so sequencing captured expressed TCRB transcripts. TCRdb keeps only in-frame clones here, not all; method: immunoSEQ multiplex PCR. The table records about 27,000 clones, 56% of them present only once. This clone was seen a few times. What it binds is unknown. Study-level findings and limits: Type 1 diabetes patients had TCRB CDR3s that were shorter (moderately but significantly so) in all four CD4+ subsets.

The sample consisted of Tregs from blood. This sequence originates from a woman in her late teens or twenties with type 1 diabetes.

The CDR3 nucleotides read TGTGCCAGCAGTGAAGCGGGCCCCTCCTACAATGAGCAGTTCTTC. Protein: CASSEAGPSYNEQFF. V usage is TRBV6-1 and J usage is TRBJ2-1; D not resolved. Germline V CDR1 and CDR2: MNHNS, SASEGT. This CDR3 contains 15 residues. V lost 0 bases and J lost 0, with 6 bases in between.